This T cell receptor (beta chain) was sequenced in a study of cytomegalovirus exposure and HLA in healthy donors. Background on the study: An early release of data contained around 80 million unique TCRs, which came from HLA-typed donors. Assignment to the Caucasian-associated ancestry cluster applied to more than 75% of the roughly 420 genotyped donors.

Study-level findings and limits: An analysis that was carried out later associated fewer than 20,000 TCR beta sequences with HLA alleles at 0.05 false discovery rate.

In its sample, this clone was seen a few times. The antigen is undetermined. The PCR had 60 Vbeta and 13 Jbeta primers. Generated by immunoSEQ multiplex PCR, the TCRdb table keeps only in-frame clones and is missing some. The sample lists about 140,000 clones, approximately 80% occurring once. The TCR sequence derives from a woman between 50 and 59 years old in good health and CMV-seropositive. The specimen sequenced was PBMCs.

CDR3 residues: CASSRERHPLAGGSNEQFF. The DNA of the CDR3 is TGTGCCAGCAGCCGAGAGAGACACCCGTTAGCGGGGGGGAGCAATGAGCAGTTCTTC. The V gene is TRBV9, the J gene TRBJ2-1; 11 bases align to TRBD2. This CDR3 is built from 19 residues. Trimming at V came to 4 bases and at J to 6 bases, leaving 18 bases not matched to a gene. Germline V CDR1 and CDR2: SGDLS, YYNGEE.